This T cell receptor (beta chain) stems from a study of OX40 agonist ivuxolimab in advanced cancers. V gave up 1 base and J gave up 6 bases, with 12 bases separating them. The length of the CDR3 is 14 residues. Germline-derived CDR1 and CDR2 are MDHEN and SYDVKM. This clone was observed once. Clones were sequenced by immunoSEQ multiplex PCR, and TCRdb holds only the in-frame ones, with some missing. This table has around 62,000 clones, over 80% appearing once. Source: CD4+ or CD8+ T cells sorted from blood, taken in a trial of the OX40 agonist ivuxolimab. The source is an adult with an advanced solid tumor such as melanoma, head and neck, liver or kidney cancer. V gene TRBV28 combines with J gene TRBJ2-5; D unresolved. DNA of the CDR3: TGTGCCAGCAGTTTATTTGCTAGGGCCCAGACCCAGTACTTC. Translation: CASSLFARAQTQYF.